This passage covers 30 T cell receptor beta chains from one sample sequenced in a study of CD8+CD57+ T cells in acquired aplastic anemia. Flow cytometry had shown expanded CD8+CD57+ cells in the patients chosen for sequencing. Genomic DNA acted as the template from which TCR beta VDJ combination and CDR3 sequence profiling were carried out. One entry per CDR3 protein, called by TCRdb with MiXCR from the reads. The sample lists tens of thousands of distinct CDR3 sequences, 70% occurring once. The sequenced sample was sorted CD4+, CD8+, or CD8+CD57+ T cells (not recorded which) from PBMCs. The receptors were gathered from a human donor with aplastic anemia.

The chain recombines TRBV7-9 with TRBJ2-2; D is unresolved. Per the germline V gene, CDR1 is SEHNR and CDR2 is FQNEAQ (reference sequence). V was clipped by 0 bases and J by 6 bases, with 5 bases between them. This CDR3 region has 13 residues. In DNA form, the CDR3 reads TGTGCCAGCAGCTTAGCGGGGTCCGGGGAGCTGTTTTTT. Residues: CASSLAGSGELFF.

The rearrangement links TRBV15 to TRBJ2-6; D unclear. Per germline, CDR1 LNHNV and CDR2 YYDKDF (reference sequence). There are 16 residues in the CDR3. The V end lost 5 bases, the J end lost 0 bases, and 11 bases lay between the germline ends. Written as DNA, the CDR3 is TGTGCCACCAGCCCCCGGACCGGCTCTGGGGCCAACGTCCTGACTTTC. Residues: CATSPRTGSGANVLTF.

The chain is built from TRBV2 and TRBJ2-6; TRBD1 aligns across 7 bases. V trimming: 8 bases; J trimming: 4 bases; junction bases outside the gene matches: 11. The CDR3 is made up of 16 amino acids. Germline CDR1 reads SNHLY; CDR2 reads FYNNEI. CDR3 bases: TGTGCCAGCTGGAGTCCGACAGGGCCCGGGGCCAACGTCCTGACTTTC. Translating it yields CASWSPTGPGANVLTF.

The rearrangement uses TRBV19 and TRBJ1-1; 8 bases match TRBD1. The CDR3 extends over 14 amino acids. Germline V gives CDR1 LNHDA, CDR2 SQIVND (reference sequence). The V gene end was trimmed by 9 bases and the J gene end by 6 bases; junction bases not matched to a gene: 12. The CDR3 protein is CASSQDRVTSEAFF. Here the CDR3 DNA reads TGTGCCAGCAGTCAGGACAGGGTCACGTCTGAAGCTTTCTTT.

The chain links TRBV2 to TRBJ1-5; 9 bases agree with TRBD1. There are 14 residues in the CDR3. V shed 6 bases, J shed 3 bases, and the junction held 3 bases outside the gene matches. Germline V gene lookup returns CDR1 SNHLY and CDR2 FYNNEI. The CDR3 nucleotides read TGTGCCAGCAGCCGGGACAGGGCCAATCAGCCCCAGCATTTT. Protein sequence: CASSRDRANQPQHF.

The V call is TRBV2, the J call TRBJ2-7, with 10 bases fitting TRBD1. Germline assignment: CDR1 SNHLY and CDR2 FYNNEI. There are 14 residues in the CDR3. The CDR3 region is CARPGQGIGVEQYF. In DNA form, the CDR3 reads TGTGCTAGACCGGGACAGGGGATCGGAGTCGAGCAGTACTTC.

In this sample, this clonotype turned up many times. V gene TRBV9 combines with J gene TRBJ2-7; D uncertain. Per the germline V gene, CDR1 is SGDLS and CDR2 is YYNGEE. This CDR3 is 14 amino acids long. The germline V and J ends were trimmed by 0 bases and 5 bases, with 12 bases remaining between them. CDR3 region: CASSVGSASNEQYF. CDR3 in DNA: TGTGCCAGCAGCGTAGGAAGTGCGAGTAACGAGCAGTACTTC.

This clonotype occurred once. V gene TRBV20-1 combines with J gene TRBJ2-1, with TRBD2 matching over 9 bases. This CDR3 has 13 residues. Per the germline V gene, CDR1 is DFQATT and CDR2 is SNEGSKA (reference sequence). J was trimmed by 9 bases and V by 1 base; bases with no gene match: 4. CDR3 coding DNA: TGCAGTGCTAGAGCTCTAGCGGGGACTGAGCAGTTCTTC. Translation gives CSARALAGTEQFF.

The rearrangement links TRBV7-9 to TRBJ2-3; the match to TRBD2 covers 8 bases. The CDR3 is 14 residues long. CDR1 is SEHNR and CDR2 is FQNEAQ in the germline V gene (reference sequence). V trimming: 8 bases; J trimming: 0 bases; junction bases outside the gene matches: 4. CDR3 coding DNA: TGTGCCAGCGTACGGGGGGGGAGCACAGATACGCAGTATTTT. Protein product: CASVRGGSTDTQYF.

The rearrangement links TRBV2 to TRBJ2-3, with unresolved D. This CDR3 has 12 residues. CDR1 is SNHLY, CDR2 FYNNEI, per germline. Trimming removed 3 bases at V and 5 bases at J, with 6 bases between. CDR3 nucleotide sequence: TGTGCCAGCAGTGAGGGGATAGATACGCAGTATTTT. Its translation is CASSEGIDTQYF. Looking up the rest from reference TRBV2 and TRBJ2-3 gives the full variable domain: EPEVTQTPSHQVTQMGQEVILRCVPISNHLYFYWYRQILGQKVEFLVSFYNNEISEKSEIFDDQFSVERPDGSNFTLKIRSTKLEDSAMYFCASSEGIDTQYFGPGTRLTVL.

This chain links TRBV20-1 with TRBJ2-5, with 10 positions matching TRBD2. CDR3 length: 13 residues. V shed 5 bases and J 5 bases; nucleotides not matched to a gene: 5. The germline V gene has CDR1 DFQATT and CDR2 SNEGSKA (reference sequence). The CDR3 coding sequence is TGCAGTGCTTTCCTAGCGGGGGAGGAGACCCAGTACTTC. It is translated as CSAFLAGEETQYF.

The chain links TRBV10-3 to TRBJ1-2; 11 positions agree with TRBD1. This CDR3 has 17 residues. Germline values: CDR1 ENHRY, CDR2 SYGVKD. The J segment lost 5 bases and the V segment lost 2 bases, leaving 10 bases of the junction unmatched. CDR3 sequence reads: CAISEVRTGGRRYGYTF. In DNA, the CDR3 is TGTGCCATCAGTGAGGTTCGGACAGGGGGCCGTAGGTATGGCTACACCTTC.

V and J are TRBV7-2 and TRBJ2-7, with D tentatively TRBD1 (5 bases). The V end lost 6 bases, the J end lost 2 bases, and 17 bases lay between the germline ends. Germline V lookup: CDR1 SGHTA, CDR2 FQGNSA. There are 15 residues in the CDR3. CDR3 sequence (DNA): TGTGCCAGCAGAGACAGCGTGGAAGTAGCCTACGAGCAGTACTTC. Protein product: CASRDSVEVAYEQYF.

The chain joins TRBV11-1 to TRBJ2-3, with D uncertain. V lost 3 bases and J lost 0, with 10 bases in between. This CDR3 has 15 residues. Looked up from germline, CDR1 is SGHAT and CDR2 is FQDESV (reference sequence). CDR3 DNA: TGTGCCAGCAGCTTCAACTCGCCTAGCACAGATACGCAGTATTTT. Translated: CASSFNSPSTDTQYF.

The rearrangement uses TRBV7-2 and TRBJ1-6; weak D call: TRBD1 (6 bases). The CDR3 covers 14 residues. Germline CDR1 reads SGHTA; CDR2 reads FQGNSA. Trimming stripped 8 bases from V and 10 bases from J, with 18 bases between. CDR3 bases: TGTGCCAGCGGCCAAGGACAGCCCAGGTCACCCCTCCACTTT. It codes for CASGQGQPRSPLHF.

In DNA, the CDR3 is TGTGCCAGCAGCGTAGACGGAAAAGGGCTCTACAATGAGCAGTTCTTC. Translated, it gives CASSVDGKGLYNEQFF. This chain joins TRBV9 and TRBJ2-1, with D unresolved. This CDR3 has 16 residues. Per germline, CDR1 SGDLS and CDR2 YYNGEE. V was shortened by 0 bases and J by 3 bases, with 13 bases between the two germline ends.

The chain joins TRBV7-9 to TRBJ2-1, with D perhaps TRBD2 (7 bases). Germline CDR1 is SEHNR and CDR2 is FQNEAQ (reference sequence). This CDR3 region has 15 residues. V gave up 9 bases and J gave up 9 bases, with 24 bases separating them. The CDR3 region is CASTVTGGWGSEQFF. For the CDR3, the DNA is TGTGCCAGTACAGTTACGGGGGGCTGGGGGAGTGAGCAGTTCTTC.

The genes are TRBV20-1 and TRBJ1-6; D is unclear. CDR3 length: 13 amino acids. Germline-derived CDR1 and CDR2 are DFQATT and SNEGSKA (reference sequence). The V end was cut by 3 bases, the J end by 11 bases, with 14 bases between. CDR3 sequence reads: CSASQVGLPPLHF. The CDR3 nucleotides are TGCAGTGCTAGTCAGGTGGGATTGCCACCCCTCCACTTT.

The chain recombines TRBV9 with TRBJ1-1; maybe TRBD1 (6 bases). V was pared by 0 bases and J by 0 bases, with 18 bases between. Germline CDR1 is SGDLS and CDR2 is YYNGEE. The CDR3 is 18 amino acids. Here the CDR3 DNA reads TGTGCCAGCAGCGTAGGTTCAGGGGTGTCCCGTTTGAACACTGAAGCTTTCTTT. As protein: CASSVGSGVSRLNTEAFF. The full variable domain, completed using reference TRBV9 and TRBJ1-1, is DSGVTQTPKHLITATGQRVTLRCSPRSGDLSVYWYQQSLDQGLQFLIQYYNGEERAKGNILERFSAQQFPDLHSELNLSSLELGDSALYFCASSVGSGVSRLNTEAFFGQGTRLTVV.

V is TRBV24-1 and J is TRBJ2-5; tentative D call: TRBD1 (5 bases). V lost 3 bases and J lost 1, with 11 bases in between. The germline V gene encodes CDR1 KGHDR and CDR2 SFDVKD. The CDR3 has 15 amino acids. The CDR3: CATSDQDSFQETQYF. CDR3 nucleotide sequence: TGTGCCACCAGTGATCAAGACAGCTTCCAAGAGACCCAGTACTTC.

Here the CDR3 DNA reads TGTGCCACCAGTGATTATTGGGACCCAGGGCTTAGGGCAGATACGCAGTATTTT. The encoded protein is CATSDYWDPGLRADTQYF. The chain employs TRBV24-1 and TRBJ2-3; TRBD1 or TRBD2 may be the D gene (5 bases each). V was shortened by 2 bases and J by 4 bases, with 21 bases between the two germline ends. CDR1 KGHDR and CDR2 SFDVKD come from the germline V gene. The CDR3 is 18 residues long.

The rearrangement links TRBV29-1 to TRBJ2-7; possibly TRBD1 or TRBD2 for D (5 bases each). Germline values: CDR1 SQVTM, CDR2 ANQGSEA. This CDR3 contains 12 residues. Trimming left V 4 bases short and J 2 bases short, with 9 bases between. The CDR3 DNA is TGCAGCGTTGTAAAGGGACCCTACGAGCAGTACTTC. As protein: CSVVKGPYEQYF.

This clonotype was found once. CDR3 sequence reads: CAGGTGRAHGELFF. The CDR3, as DNA: TGTGCCGGAGGGACGGGCAGGGCCCACGGGGAGCTGTTTTTT. This chain connects TRBV10-3 to TRBJ2-2; tentatively, D is TRBD2 (6 bases). Germline V gene data show CDR1 as ENHRY and CDR2 as SYGVKD. Between the trimmed V and J ends, which lost 11 bases and 7 bases, there was a span of 20 bases. The CDR3 covers 14 residues.

This clonotype was observed a few times. V gene TRBV14 combines with J gene TRBJ1-4; 9 bases match TRBD1. Germline loops: CDR1 SGHDN, CDR2 FVKESK. The V gene end was trimmed by 4 bases and the J gene end by 7 bases; junction bases not matched to a gene: 4. This CDR3 has 14 residues. CDR3 protein: CASSLGQGSEKLFF. CDR3 DNA: TGTGCCAGCAGCCTTGGACAGGGGAGTGAAAAACTGTTTTTT.

This chain connects TRBV5-1 to TRBJ2-7; D gene ambiguous. The CDR3 loop spans 14 amino acids. Germline V gene data show CDR1 as SGHRS and CDR2 as YFSETQ. Trimming stripped 0 bases from V and 6 bases from J, with 13 bases between. CDR3 amino acids: CASSLAYSIGEQYF. The CDR3 DNA is TGCGCCAGCAGCTTGGCGTATTCGATAGGCGAGCAGTACTTC.

The rearrangement uses TRBV11-1 and TRBJ2-7, with D perhaps TRBD2 (6 bases). Per germline, CDR1 SGHAT and CDR2 FQDESV (reference sequence). CDR3 length equals 16 residues. V lost 5 bases to trimming and J lost 3 bases, with 20 bases between them. This chain's CDR3 is CASSRGGVMGSYEQYF. In DNA, the CDR3 is TGTGCCAGCAGCCGCGGAGGGGTGATGGGGAGCTACGAGCAGTACTTC. Full variable domain (missing parts from reference TRBV11-1 and TRBJ2-7): EAEVAQSPRYKITEKSQAVAFWCDPISGHATLYWYRQILGQGPELLVQFQDESVVDDSQLPKDRFSAERLKGVDSTLKIQPAELGDSAMYLCASSRGGVMGSYEQYFGPGTRLTVT.

This clonotype has more than one count but fewer than ten. The chain uses TRBV15 and TRBJ1-3, with TRBD1 as a possible D gene (5 bases). The CDR3 is made up of 15 amino acids. V was pared by 2 bases and J by 6 bases, with 14 bases between. Germline V gene sequence: CDR1 LNHNV, CDR2 YYDKDF (reference sequence). The CDR3 protein is CATSRFQGGENTIYF. In nucleotides, the CDR3 is TGTGCCACCAGCAGATTTCAGGGTGGGGAAAACACCATATATTTT.

The rearrangement joins TRBV15 to TRBJ2-3, with D perhaps being TRBD1 or TRBD2 (6 bases each). Per germline, CDR1 LNHNV and CDR2 YYDKDF (reference sequence). V lost 0 bases and J lost 10, with 11 bases in between. This CDR3 comprises 13 residues. Here the CDR3 DNA reads TGTGCCACCAGCAGAGATCCGGGGGCCGCGCAGTATTTT. It codes for CATSRDPGAAQYF.

The chain combines TRBV29-1 with TRBJ2-3; TRBD2 aligns across 10 bases. Losses at the gene ends were 5 bases for V and 5 bases for J; bases not matched to a gene: 1. Germline CDR1 SQVTM, CDR2 ANQGSEA. The CDR3 is 12 amino acids. CDR3 bases: TGCAGCGTTTCTAGCGGGGGAGATACGCAGTATTTT. This encodes CSVSSGGDTQYF.

This clonotype was found once. The V gene is TRBV20-1, the J gene TRBJ1-5; TRBD1 is a possible D gene (5 bases). This CDR3 contains 13 residues. The germline gives CDR1 DFQATT, CDR2 SNEGSKA (reference sequence). Trimming stripped 5 bases from V and 4 bases from J, with 12 bases between. DNA for the CDR3: TGCAGTGCTGCCTTGGGGGGGAATCAGCCCCAGCATTTT. It translates to CSAALGGNQPQHF.